Presented here are 30 T cell receptor beta chains from one specimen sequenced in a study of technical replicates of blood from several donors. Sequenced by immunoSEQ multiplex PCR; TCRdb stores in-frame clones only, minus some. The sample records approximately 100,000 clones, over 90% being singletons. Input material: T cells isolated from PBMCs. The receptor source for this set is a human donor in good health.

This clone was observed once. The chain is built from TRBV10-1 and TRBJ2-3; D is ambiguous. The CDR3 has 15 residues. V gave up 4 bases and J gave up 2 bases, with 13 bases separating them. CDR1 and CDR2 (germline): WNHNN, SYGVQD (reference sequence). The CDR3 region has the DNA TGCGCCAGCAGTGCCAGTGTGCGGAACACAGATACGCAGTATTTT. This encodes CASSASVRNTDTQYF.

The rearrangement joins TRBV9 to TRBJ2-2; TRBD1 matches 9 bases. This CDR3 contains 16 residues. Per the germline V gene, CDR1 is SGDLS and CDR2 is YYNGEE. Trimming removed 3 bases from V and 5 bases from J; junction bases left unmatched: 8. The CDR3 protein is CASSGMGQGATGELFF. In nucleotides, the CDR3 is TGTGCCAGCAGCGGTATGGGACAGGGTGCTACCGGGGAGCTGTTTTTT. Drawing the rest from reference TRBV9 and TRBJ2-2, the complete variable domain is DSGVTQTPKHLITATGQRVTLRCSPRSGDLSVYWYQQSLDQGLQFLIQYYNGEERAKGNILERFSAQQFPDLHSELNLSSLELGDSALYFCASSGMGQGATGELFFGEGSRLTVL.

This clone was observed once. This chain joins TRBV27 and TRBJ2-1; D perhaps matches TRBD1 (5 bases). V was trimmed by 3 bases and J by 13 bases, leaving 16 bases between them. Germline CDR1 MNHEY, CDR2 SMNVEV (reference sequence). The CDR3 consists of 13 residues. CDR3 nucleotides: TGTGCCAGCAGTTTCGTGATGACAGATCAACAGTTCTTC. Residues: CASSFVMTDQQFF.

The chain uses TRBV27 and TRBJ2-3; perhaps TRBD1 as D (6 bases). The germline V and J ends were trimmed by 5 bases and 2 bases, with 14 bases remaining between them. This CDR3 comprises 15 residues. The V gene's germline CDR1 is MNHEY and CDR2 SMNVEV (reference sequence). The CDR3 DNA is TGTGCCAGCAGTGATGACAGGTATATCACAGATACGCAGTATTTT. This codes for CASSDDRYITDTQYF.

The V call is TRBV27, the J call TRBJ1-5; weak D call: TRBD1 (5 bases). V dropped 5 bases and J dropped 2 bases, with 16 bases sitting between them. Germline CDR1 MNHEY, CDR2 SMNVEV (reference sequence). CDR3 length: 16 residues. CDR3 residues: CASSLRGAYGNQPQHF. CDR3 DNA sequence: TGTGCCAGCAGTCTACGTGGGGCGTACGGCAATCAGCCCCAGCATTTT.

The J gene is TRBJ2-1, the V gene TRBV7-8; perhaps TRBD2 as D (5 bases). Trimming pared 5 bases from V and 7 bases from J, leaving 6 bases between. Germline lookup yields CDR1 SGHVS and CDR2 FQNEAQ. The CDR3 covers 11 residues. The CDR3 nucleotides read TGTGCCAGCAGCCCGGGGAATGAGCAGTTCTTC. It translates to CASSPGNEQFF.

This chain links TRBV19 with TRBJ1-2, with 9 bases identical to TRBD1. Germline V gene lookup returns CDR1 LNHDA and CDR2 SQIVND (reference sequence). CDR3 length: 14 amino acids. V lost 9 bases and J lost 2; bases outside the gene matches: 7. The CDR3 protein is CASRGQGWNYGYTF. DNA for the CDR3: TGTGCCAGCAGGGGACAGGGATGGAACTATGGCTACACCTTC.

CDR3 loop: CASSLDRGHSETQYF. The CDR3 DNA reads as TGTGCCAGCAGCTTGGACAGGGGGCATTCAGAGACCCAGTACTTC. The chain has TRBV5-4 and TRBJ2-5; TRBD1 aligns across 9 bases. Germline CDR1 is SGHNT and CDR2 is YYREEE (reference sequence). The CDR3 sequence is 15 residues long. V dropped 0 bases and J dropped 4; count of bases not matched to a gene: 4.

This chain links TRBV28 with TRBJ1-1; 7 positions match TRBD1. J lost 5 bases, V lost 6 bases, and 12 bases had no gene match. This CDR3 region has 15 residues. Germline V lookup: CDR1 MDHEN, CDR2 SYDVKM. The CDR3 DNA follows: TGTGCCAGCAGACTAGACAGGGCGAGTCGGACTGAAGCTTTCTTT. Its protein product is CASRLDRASRTEAFF.

This chain connects TRBV5-5 to TRBJ2-5, with a possible D match to TRBD2 (5 bases). V lost 5 bases to trimming and J lost 1 base, with 15 bases between them. Germline loops: CDR1 SGHKS, CDR2 YYEKEE (reference sequence). The CDR3 is 15 amino acids. Written as DNA, the CDR3 is TGTGCCAGCAGTCTTGAGGGCACCCCCCAAGAGACCCAGTACTTC. Translating it yields CASSLEGTPQETQYF.

The chain employs TRBV28 and TRBJ2-5, with a possible D match to TRBD2 (6 bases). The length of the CDR3 is 17 residues. Germline lookup yields CDR1 MDHEN and CDR2 SYDVKM. Trimming took 1 base from V and 1 from J, leaving 16 bases between them. The DNA for the CDR3 is TGTGCCAGCAGTTTATATACACCCGGGAGCGGCCAAGAGACCCAGTACTTC. It is translated as CASSLYTPGSGQETQYF.

CDR3 residues: CATSRDGGLTGELFF. The CDR3, as DNA: TGTGCCACCAGCAGAGATGGGGGACTCACCGGGGAGCTGTTTTTT. This chain links TRBV15 with TRBJ2-2; maybe TRBD2 (6 bases). The CDR3 contains 15 residues. Per germline, CDR1 LNHNV and CDR2 YYDKDF (reference sequence). Trimming cost V 0 bases and J 4 bases, with 9 bases left between them. The full variable domain, completed using reference TRBV15 and TRBJ2-2, is DAMVIQNPRYQVTQFGKPVTLSCSQTLNHNVMYWYQQKSSQAPKLLFHYYDKDFNNEADTPDNFQSRRPNTSFCFLDIRSPGLGDTAMYLCATSRDGGLTGELFFGEGSRLTVL.

This chain links TRBV18 with TRBJ2-3; TRBD1 aligns across 10 bases. The V gene end was trimmed by 0 bases and the J gene end by 3 bases; junction bases not matched to a gene: 6. This CDR3 has 17 residues. Germline-derived CDR1 and CDR2 are KGHSH and LQKENI. CDR3 bases: TGTGCCAGCTCACCACCGTGGACGGGACAGGGGACAGATACGCAGTATTTT. As protein: CASSPPWTGQGTDTQYF.

This chain uses TRBV27 with TRBJ2-1; 9 bases agree with TRBD1. Trimming cost V 6 bases and J 8 bases; bases outside gene matches: 8. Germline V gives CDR1 MNHEY, CDR2 SMNVEV (reference sequence). CDR3 length: 14 residues. This chain's CDR3 is CASRSGQGNDEQFF. The CDR3 nucleotides read TGTGCCAGCAGGTCTGGACAGGGGAATGATGAGCAGTTCTTC.

J is TRBJ2-7 and V is TRBV14; D possibly corresponds to TRBD1 (5 bases). The V and J ends lost 1 base and 6 bases respectively, with 16 bases between them. The CDR3 has 15 amino acids. CDR1 and CDR2 from the germline V gene are SGHDN and FVKESK. Here the CDR3 reads CASSQVQQGAREQYF. DNA for the CDR3: TGTGCCAGCAGCCAAGTTCAACAAGGGGCGCGCGAGCAGTACTTC.

The gene calls are TRBV4-1 and TRBJ2-3; maybe TRBD2 (6 bases). V was shortened by 4 bases and J by 3 bases, with 14 bases between the two germline ends. CDR3 length: 15 amino acids. Germline values: CDR1 MGHRA, CDR2 YSYEKL. The CDR3 region is CASSPARAGTDTQYF. Here the CDR3 DNA reads TGCGCCAGCAGCCCGGCGAGGGCGGGAACAGATACGCAGTATTTT.

This clone was observed a single time. The chain recombines TRBV7-9 with TRBJ2-1, with 10 bases fitting TRBD1. The CDR3 totals 17 residues. The germline gives CDR1 SEHNR, CDR2 FQNEAQ (reference sequence). Germline trimming cut 1 base from V and 6 bases from J; bases unmatched to any gene: 9. CDR3 region: CASSLGYGTGATNEQFF. CDR3 bases: TGTGCCAGCAGCTTAGGTTACGGGACAGGGGCTACCAATGAGCAGTTCTTC.

The chain joins TRBV19 to TRBJ1-2, with 8 nucleotides matching TRBD1. This CDR3 has 14 amino acids. Germline CDR1 reads LNHDA; CDR2 reads SQIVND (reference sequence). The J segment lost 10 bases and the V segment lost 3 bases, leaving 10 bases of the junction unmatched. The CDR3 sequence: CASSIVTGQGVYTF. In nucleotides, the CDR3 is TGTGCCAGTAGTATCGTTACCGGACAGGGCGTCTACACCTTC.

J is TRBJ1-2 and V is TRBV7-8; 9 bases are shared with TRBD1. J gave up 2 bases and V 5 bases, and 12 bases lay outside the gene matches. Germline V lookup: CDR1 SGHVS, CDR2 FQNEAQ. The CDR3 runs 17 residues. CDR3 in amino acids: CASSPRTGARENYGYTF. DNA for the CDR3: TGTGCCAGCAGCCCGCGGACAGGGGCTAGGGAGAACTATGGCTACACCTTC.

This chain uses TRBV6-1 with TRBJ1-6; no reliable D call. This CDR3 has 14 residues. V dropped 6 bases and J dropped 8 bases, with 14 bases sitting between them. CDR1 is MNHNS and CDR2 is SASEGT in the germline V gene. As DNA, the CDR3 is TGTGCCAGCAGCCAGGTCCTACTCTATTCACCCCTCCACTTT. Encoded protein: CASSQVLLYSPLHF.

V is TRBV6-1 and J is TRBJ1-2; D is undetermined. The germline V and J ends were trimmed by 3 bases and 6 bases, with 17 bases remaining between them. The germline V gene encodes CDR1 MNHNS and CDR2 SASEGT. CDR3 length: 15 residues. The DNA of the CDR3 is TGTGCCAGCAGTGAGGGCCGAGGGAACTCGGATGGCTACACCTTC. This encodes CASSEGRGNSDGYTF.

This clone showed up just a few times. This chain uses TRBV5-4 with TRBJ1-1; TRBD1 might be the D (5 bases). This CDR3 has 11 amino acids. With 6 bases removed from V and 5 bases from J, the gap between germline ends came to 8 bases. Germline V gene lookup returns CDR1 SGHNT and CDR2 YYREEE (reference sequence). The CDR3 here is CASNRGTEAFF. In DNA form, the CDR3 reads TGTGCCAGCAACCGGGGGACTGAAGCTTTCTTT.

The J gene is TRBJ1-1, the V gene TRBV7-3; D gene unclear. Germline CDR1 is SGHTA and CDR2 is FQGTGA. Trimming removed 5 bases from V and 4 bases from J, with 11 bases in between. This CDR3 is 13 amino acids long. CDR3 sequence: CASSAERFTEAFF. CDR3 DNA: TGTGCCAGCAGCGCAGAGCGTTTCACTGAAGCTTTCTTT.

This clone has a single count. This chain links TRBV7-9 with TRBJ2-7, with D perhaps matching TRBD2 (5 bases). This CDR3 is built from 13 residues. Germline CDR1 SEHNR, CDR2 FQNEAQ (reference sequence). V lost 4 bases and J lost 3, with 10 bases in between. The chain's CDR3 is CASSYEGYYEQYF. The DNA of the CDR3 is TGTGCCAGCAGCTACGAGGGCTACTACGAGCAGTACTTC.

For this clone: The identical CDR3 is also encoded by other nucleotide sequences in the sample. This chain uses TRBV5-1 with TRBJ1-1, with 7 bases lining up with TRBD1. The V segment lost 0 bases and the J segment 3 bases; nucleotides outside the gene matches: 2. Per the germline V gene, CDR1 is SGHRS and CDR2 is YFSETQ. The CDR3 covers 14 residues. CDR3 DNA: TGCGCCAGCAGCTTGGTTCAGGGGGACACTGAAGCTTTCTTT. Residues: CASSLVQGDTEAFF. The whole variable domain, remainder taken from reference TRBV5-1 and TRBJ1-1, is KAGVTQTPRYLIKTRGQQVTLSCSPISGHRSVSWYQQTPGQGLQFLFEYFSETQRNKGNFPGRFSGRQFSNSRSEMNVSTLELGDSALYLCASSLVQGDTEAFFGQGTRLTVV.

The rearrangement uses TRBV7-2 and TRBJ2-1; TRBD2 matches at 12 bases. The V and J ends lost 5 bases and 5 bases, in that order; junction bases with no gene match: 1. CDR3 length: 14 residues. Germline CDR1 is SGHTA and CDR2 is FQGNSA. In DNA, the CDR3 is TGTGCCAGCAGCCGGACTAGCGGGGACAATGAGCAGTTCTTC. Encoded protein: CASSRTSGDNEQFF.

This clone was seen only a few times. The chain uses TRBV11-2 and TRBJ2-7, with 7 bases identical to TRBD2. This CDR3 region has 14 residues. The germline V gene encodes CDR1 SGHAT and CDR2 FQNNGV. V lost 1 base and J lost 2; bases outside the gene matches: 2. The CDR3 region is CASSLGAGAYEQYF. CDR3 in DNA: TGTGCCAGCAGCTTAGGGGCGGGGGCCTACGAGCAGTACTTC.

Here the CDR3 DNA reads TGTGCCAGTTTCCAGATTAGCAGGGGGAGAAATGAGCAGTTCTTC. It encodes CASFQISRGRNEQFF. This chain joins TRBV2 and TRBJ2-1; 7 bases agree with TRBD1. There are 15 residues in the CDR3. J lost 7 bases, V lost 9 bases, and 15 bases had no gene match. Germline CDR1 and CDR2: SNHLY and FYNNEI.

The V gene is TRBV19, the J gene TRBJ1-2; 10 bases are a match to TRBD1. Trimming removed 5 bases from V and 2 bases from J; junction bases left unmatched: 5. The CDR3 length is 15 residues. The germline V gene has CDR1 LNHDA and CDR2 SQIVND (reference sequence). The CDR3 reads CASSFRQGANYGYTF. As DNA, the CDR3 is TGTGCCAGTAGTTTTCGACAGGGGGCCAACTATGGCTACACCTTC. The variable domain in full, with the rest retrieved from reference TRBV19 and TRBJ1-2, is DGGITQSPKYLFRKEGQNVTLSCEQNLNHDAMYWYRQDPGQGLRLIYYSQIVNDFQKGDIAEGYSVSREKKESFPLTVTSAQKNPTAFYLCASSFRQGANYGYTFGSGTRLTVV.

The genes are TRBV18 and TRBJ2-7; no firm D call. The CDR3 loop spans 15 amino acids. V lost 1 base and J 2 bases, leaving 12 bases between the germline ends. In germline, CDR1 is KGHSH, CDR2 LQKENI. CDR3 region: CASSPLGDPTYEQYF. The CDR3, as DNA: TGTGCCAGCTCACCACTCGGAGACCCTACCTACGAGCAGTACTTC. The complete variable domain, with remaining parts taken from reference TRBV18 and TRBJ2-7, reads NAGVMQNPRHLVRRRGQEARLRCSPMKGHSHVYWYRQLPEEGLKFMVYLQKENIIDESGMPKERFSAEFPKEGPSILRIQQVVRGDSAAYFCASSPLGDPTYEQYFGPGTRLTVT.